The TCR beta chain under discussion was sequenced for a study of long-term antiretroviral therapy in people with HIV. Whole-study results and caveats: Blood obtained between about 2004 and 2017 may reflect older ART regimens.

The assay, immunoSEQ v3.0, was run at survey level. Profiled with immunoSEQ multiplex PCR; TCRdb holds only in-frame clones, not every one. The data show tens of thousands of clones, with 95% seen just once and roughly 8% held by the top ten. This clone was recorded only once. Its target is not known. Among participants with HIV, every one received treatment in the United States. Prior to DNA extraction, the samples held about 0.9-11 million cryopreserved PBMC. Germline values: CDR1 GTSNPN, CDR2 SVGIG (reference sequence). V was cut by 6 bases and J by 4 bases, with 15 bases left in between. There are 14 residues in the CDR3.

This sequence originates from a man aged 25 to 40 with HIV. Sequenced material: unsorted PBMCs, taken 5.3 years after starting antiretroviral therapy. The V and J genes are TRBV30 and TRBJ1-4, with D possibly being TRBD1 (5 bases). The CDR3 sequence: CACGTGGGNEKLFF. CDR3 DNA: TGTGCCTGTGGGACGGGCGGGGGTAATGAAAAACTGTTTTTT.